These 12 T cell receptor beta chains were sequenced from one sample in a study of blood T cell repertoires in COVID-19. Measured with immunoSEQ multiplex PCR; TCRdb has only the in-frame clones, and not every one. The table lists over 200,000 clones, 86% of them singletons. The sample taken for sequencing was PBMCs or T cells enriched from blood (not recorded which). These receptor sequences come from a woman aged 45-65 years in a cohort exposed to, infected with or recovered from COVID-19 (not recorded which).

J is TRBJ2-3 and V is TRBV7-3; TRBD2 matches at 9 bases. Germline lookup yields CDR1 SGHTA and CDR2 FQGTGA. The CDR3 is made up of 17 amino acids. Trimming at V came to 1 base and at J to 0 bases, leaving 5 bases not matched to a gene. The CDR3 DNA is TGTGCCAGCAGCTTAAGGGTAGCGGGGGCTAGCACAGATACGCAGTATTTT. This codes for CASSLRVAGASTDTQYF.

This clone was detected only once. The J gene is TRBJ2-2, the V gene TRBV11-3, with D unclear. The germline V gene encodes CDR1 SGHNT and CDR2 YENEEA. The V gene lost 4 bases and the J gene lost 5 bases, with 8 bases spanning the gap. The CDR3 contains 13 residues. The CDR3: CASSSARTGELFF. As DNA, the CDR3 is TGTGCCAGCAGCTCTGCCAGGACCGGGGAGCTGTTTTTT.

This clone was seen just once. CDR3 loop: CASSPGTGNQPQHF. Here the CDR3 DNA reads TGTGCCAGTAGCCCCGGGACAGGGAATCAGCCCCAGCATTTT. This chain connects TRBV19 to TRBJ1-5, with TRBD1 identical over 9 bases. This CDR3 is built from 14 residues. The germline V gene encodes CDR1 LNHDA and CDR2 SQIVND (reference sequence). V lost 6 bases and J lost 4; bases outside the gene matches: 4. Complete variable domain (other parts from reference TRBV19 and TRBJ1-5): DGGITQSPKYLFRKEGQNVTLSCEQNLNHDAMYWYRQDPGQGLRLIYYSQIVNDFQKGDIAEGYSVSREKKESFPLTVTSAQKNPTAFYLCASSPGTGNQPQHFGDGTRLSIL.

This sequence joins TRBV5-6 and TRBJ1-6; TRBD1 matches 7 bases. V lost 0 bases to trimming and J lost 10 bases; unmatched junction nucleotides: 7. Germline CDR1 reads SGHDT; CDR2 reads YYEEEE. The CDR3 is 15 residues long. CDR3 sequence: CASSLGQGRGSPLHF. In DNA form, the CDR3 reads TGTGCCAGCAGCTTGGGACAGGGAAGGGGATCACCCCTCCACTTT.

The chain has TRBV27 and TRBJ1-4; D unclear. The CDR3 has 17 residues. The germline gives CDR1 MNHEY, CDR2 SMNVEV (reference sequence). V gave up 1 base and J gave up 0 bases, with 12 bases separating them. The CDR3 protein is CASSLFAVPATNEKLFF. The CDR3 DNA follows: TGTGCCAGCAGTTTATTTGCGGTTCCCGCAACTAATGAAAAACTGTTTTTT.

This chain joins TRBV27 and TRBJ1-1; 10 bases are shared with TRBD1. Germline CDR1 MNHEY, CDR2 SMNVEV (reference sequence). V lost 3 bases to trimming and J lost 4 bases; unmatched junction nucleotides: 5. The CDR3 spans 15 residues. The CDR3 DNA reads TGTGCCAGCAGTTTCCGGGACAGGGGCCCCACTGAAGCTTTCTTT. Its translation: CASSFRDRGPTEAFF.

This CDR3 reads CASSEAIGTGGKTQYF. CDR3 DNA: TGTGCCAGCAGTGAAGCGATCGGTACAGGGGGAAAGACCCAGTACTTC. V is TRBV6-1 and J is TRBJ2-5; 8 nucleotides agree with TRBD1. From germline, CDR1 is MNHNS and CDR2 SASEGT. Unmatched junction bases numbered 9, after V lost 0 bases and J lost 6 bases. The CDR3 has 16 amino acids.

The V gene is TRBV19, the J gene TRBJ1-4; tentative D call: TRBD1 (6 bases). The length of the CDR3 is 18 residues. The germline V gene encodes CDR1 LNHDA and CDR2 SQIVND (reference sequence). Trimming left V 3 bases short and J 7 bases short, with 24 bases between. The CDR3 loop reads CASSIGIPWGLGREKLFF. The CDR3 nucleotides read TGTGCCAGTAGTATCGGAATACCCTGGGGGCTAGGGCGTGAAAAACTGTTTTTT.

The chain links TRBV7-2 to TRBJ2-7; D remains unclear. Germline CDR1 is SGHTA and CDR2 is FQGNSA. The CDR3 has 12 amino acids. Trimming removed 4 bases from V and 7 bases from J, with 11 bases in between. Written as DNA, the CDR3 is TGTGCCAGCAGCTGGGCCGTGGGTGAGCAGTACTTC. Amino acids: CASSWAVGEQYF.

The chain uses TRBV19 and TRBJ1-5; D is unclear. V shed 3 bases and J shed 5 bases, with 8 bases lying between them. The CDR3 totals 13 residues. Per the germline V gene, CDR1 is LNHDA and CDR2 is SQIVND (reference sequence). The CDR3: CASSIRYDQPQHF. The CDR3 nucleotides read TGTGCCAGTAGTATCAGGTACGATCAGCCCCAGCATTTT.

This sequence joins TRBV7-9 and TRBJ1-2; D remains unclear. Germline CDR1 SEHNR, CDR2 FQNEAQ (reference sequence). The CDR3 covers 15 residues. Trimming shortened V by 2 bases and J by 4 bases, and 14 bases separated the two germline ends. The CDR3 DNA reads TGTGCCAGCAGCTTATCTATAGCGGATAGCTATGGCTACACCTTC. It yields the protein CASSLSIADSYGYTF.

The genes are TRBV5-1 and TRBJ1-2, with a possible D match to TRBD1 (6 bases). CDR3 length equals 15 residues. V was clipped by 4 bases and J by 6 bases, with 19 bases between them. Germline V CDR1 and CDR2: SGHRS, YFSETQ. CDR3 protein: CASSASGWTEDGYTF. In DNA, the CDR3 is TGCGCCAGCAGCGCCTCCGGCTGGACAGAGGATGGCTACACCTTC.